This T cell receptor beta chain was sequenced for a study of blood T cells in healthy people across ages. The CDR3 consists of 12 residues. Trimming shortened V by 7 bases and J by 2 bases, and 11 bases separated the two germline ends. From germline, CDR1 is SQVTM and CDR2 ANQGSEA. On this clonotype itself: A much larger clone differs by one base, so this may be a read error.

The second PCR ran 7 to 11 cycles with a sample-barcoded 5' primer and J-beta primers. TCRdb re-derived calls from the 5' RACE reads in MiXCR, one entry per CDR3 protein. Among over 300,000 distinct CDR3 sequences, 45% to 65% were seen once, and the ten largest hold approximately 51%. Sequenced input: blood. This clonotype was obtained from a man aged 60 to 75 in good health. V usage is TRBV29-1 and J usage is TRBJ2-5, with TRBD1 as a possible D gene (6 bases). CDR3 in DNA: TGCAGCGCTGTGCAGGGGCAAGAGACCCAGTACTTC. It codes for CSAVQGQETQYF.